What follows describes a single T cell receptor beta chain. This sample was taken from a study of PD-1 blockade in classical Hodgkin lymphoma. Germline-derived CDR1 and CDR2 are SGHTA and FQGNSA. J lost 5 bases, V lost 6 bases, and 5 bases had no gene match. The CDR3 has 13 amino acids. Brentuximab vedotin exposure varied, and every patient relapsed after autologous stem cell transplantation. Sequencing used immunoSEQ multiplex PCR; TCRdb keeps in-frame clones, though not all of them. The sample holds tens of thousands of clones; less than 80% are singletons and the top ten take 3% to 3.5%. Sequenced here: peripheral blood mononuclear cells (PBMCs), sampled before the second cycle of nivolumab. J is TRBJ2-5 and V is TRBV7-2; 8 bases fit TRBD1. This receptor was taken from a human donor with classical Hodgkin lymphoma. The CDR3 sequence is CASRSGGVETQYF. CDR3 sequence (DNA): TGTGCCAGCAGGTCAGGGGGCGTGGAGACCCAGTACTTC.